One sample yielded the 28 T cell receptor beta chains listed below, sequenced in a study of blood T cell repertoires in COVID-19. Assay: immunoSEQ multiplex PCR; the TCRdb copy retains only in-frame clones and omits some. Among about 220,000 clones listed, roughly 84% were seen once. The sequencing sample was made of peripheral blood. The receptors come from an elderly woman with acute or convalescent COVID-19.

The J gene is TRBJ2-5, the V gene TRBV2; D is perhaps TRBD2 (5 bases). CDR1 is SNHLY and CDR2 is FYNNEI in the germline V gene. CDR3 length equals 14 residues. Trimming left V 0 bases short and J 2 bases short, with 7 bases between. The CDR3 loop is CASSEARRQETQYF. CDR3 sequence (DNA): TGTGCCAGCAGTGAAGCGCGGAGGCAAGAGACCCAGTACTTC.

The count of this clone is one. The V and J genes are TRBV24-1 and TRBJ2-3; 8 positions match TRBD1. The germline V gene has CDR1 KGHDR and CDR2 SFDVKD. The CDR3 runs 15 residues. V was clipped by 5 bases and J by 4 bases; unmatched bases: 7. Here the CDR3 DNA reads TGTGCCACCAGTGTCGGGGCAGGGGGCGCAGATACGCAGTATTTT. Translating gives CATSVGAGGADTQYF.

The chain combines TRBV29-1 with TRBJ1-5, with 7 bases fitting TRBD1. The junction had 5 bases not matched to a gene; V was cut back by 6 bases and J by 3 bases. The CDR3 sequence is 13 residues long. Germline loops: CDR1 SQVTM, CDR2 ANQGSEA. CDR3 bases: TGCAGCGTGGGTACAGGGGACAATCAGCCCCAGCATTTT. This encodes CSVGTGDNQPQHF.

The chain has TRBV3-1 (or the pseudogene TRBV3-2) and TRBJ2-7, with D possibly matching TRBD1 (7 bases). This CDR3 spans 22 amino acids. Trimming shortened V by 0 bases and J by 6 bases, and 36 bases separated the two germline ends. Per the germline V gene, CDR1 is LGHDT and CDR2 is YNNKEL (reference sequence). CDR3 residues: CASSQEKGTAGLDLVNRCEQYF. The CDR3 bases are TGTGCCAGCAGCCAAGAGAAAGGGACAGCGGGCCTCGATCTCGTTAACCGTTGCGAGCAGTACTTC.

This chain uses TRBV6-6 with TRBJ1-2; tentative D call: TRBD1 (6 bases). The V and J ends lost 6 bases and 6 bases respectively, with 20 bases between them. The germline CDR1 and CDR2 sequences are MNHNY and SVGAGI (reference sequence). CDR3 length equals 15 residues. Here the CDR3 DNA reads TGTGCCAGCAGCCTAGGGACACCTTCTTCGGATGGCTACACCTTC. This codes for CASSLGTPSSDGYTF.

This sequence joins TRBV3-1 (or the pseudogene TRBV3-2) and TRBJ1-2, with 7 bases aligning to TRBD1. The V gene's germline CDR1 is LGHDT and CDR2 YNNKEL (reference sequence). V shed 3 bases, J shed 4 bases, and the junction held 5 bases outside the gene matches. The CDR3 sequence is 14 residues long. In DNA, the CDR3 is TGTGCCAGCAGCCAGCCGACAGGGTGCTATGGCTACACCTTC. Translating it yields CASSQPTGCYGYTF.

The chain recombines TRBV2 with TRBJ1-2; TRBD1 agrees at 8 bases. The germline V gene has CDR1 SNHLY and CDR2 FYNNEI. V was clipped by 7 bases and J by 8 bases; unmatched bases: 9. CDR3 length equals 13 residues. CDR3 coding DNA: TGTGCCAGCACCAAGGACAGGGCCCAAGGCTACACCTTC. It encodes CASTKDRAQGYTF.

The rearrangement joins TRBV2 to TRBJ2-7, with D hard to call. The germline gives CDR1 SNHLY, CDR2 FYNNEI. CDR3 length equals 13 residues. The germline V and J ends were trimmed by 1 base and 1 base, with 5 bases remaining between them. The CDR3: CASSEGQSYEQYF. The CDR3 DNA reads TGTGCCAGCAGTGAAGGCCAGTCCTACGAGCAGTACTTC.

This chain's CDR3 is CSASDKTNYGYTF. DNA for the CDR3: TGCAGTGCTAGTGACAAAACTAACTATGGCTACACCTTC. The rearrangement uses TRBV20-1 and TRBJ1-2; D gene uncertain. The CDR3 runs to 13 residues. The V and J ends lost 3 bases and 0 bases respectively, with 8 bases between them. Germline-derived CDR1 and CDR2 are DFQATT and SNEGSKA (reference sequence).

The J gene is TRBJ1-6, the V gene TRBV3-1 (or the pseudogene TRBV3-2); D is unclear. Germline values: CDR1 LGHDT, CDR2 YNNKEL (reference sequence). The CDR3 consists of 14 residues. Trimming took off 4 bases at V and 4 bases at J, with 8 bases between the two ends. CDR3 nucleotide sequence: TGTGCCAGCAGCCTCGCGGCTTATAATTCACCCCTCCACTTT. Protein: CASSLAAYNSPLHF.

This clone came up a few times. The J gene is TRBJ1-2, the V gene TRBV10-3; weak D call: TRBD1 (5 bases). The CDR3 is made up of 15 amino acids. Germline-derived CDR1 and CDR2 are ENHRY and SYGVKD. V shed 0 bases and J shed 8 bases, with 16 bases lying between them. Here the CDR3 reads CAISESLGGTRGYTF. DNA for the CDR3: TGTGCCATCAGTGAGTCTCTGGGGGGAACTAGGGGCTACACCTTC.

The V and J genes are TRBV7-9 and TRBJ2-2; 11 bases match TRBD2. Germline CDR1 reads SEHNR; CDR2 reads FQNEAQ (reference sequence). V was clipped by 5 bases and J by 2 bases; unmatched bases: 7. This CDR3 is 17 amino acids long. The CDR3 protein is CASSPIAGGPNTGELFF. The DNA for the CDR3 is TGTGCCAGCAGCCCCATAGCGGGGGGGCCTAACACCGGGGAGCTGTTTTTT.

The V and J genes are TRBV5-6 and TRBJ1-3; D is possibly TRBD1 (5 bases). The CDR3 is made up of 14 amino acids. Per germline, CDR1 SGHDT and CDR2 YYEEEE. The V and J ends lost 3 bases and 0 bases respectively, with 7 bases between them. CDR3 sequence: CASSWGVSGNTIYF. The DNA of the CDR3 is TGTGCCAGCAGCTGGGGGGTCTCTGGAAACACCATATATTTT.

The chain has TRBV5-1 and TRBJ1-6; 10 bases match TRBD1. The CDR3 covers 15 residues. Trimming removed 0 bases from V and 10 bases from J; junction bases left unmatched: 4. Germline V CDR1 and CDR2: SGHRS, YFSETQ. The CDR3 spells CASSLGTGGWSPLHF. The CDR3 region has the DNA TGCGCCAGCAGCTTGGGGACAGGGGGTTGGTCACCCCTCCACTTT.

The J gene is TRBJ1-4, the V gene TRBV11-3, with D possibly matching TRBD1 (6 bases). The CDR3 extends over 14 amino acids. V gave up 3 bases and J gave up 4 bases, with 9 bases separating them. Germline V lookup: CDR1 SGHNT, CDR2 YENEEA. The CDR3 DNA follows: TGTGCCAGCAGCTTTCAGGGGATTAATGAAAAACTGTTTTTT. As protein: CASSFQGINEKLFF.

This chain joins TRBV19 and TRBJ1-1, with 11 bases that match TRBD1. The CDR3 length is 15 residues. CDR1 is LNHDA, CDR2 SQIVND, per germline (reference sequence). V was pared by 11 bases and J by 1 base, with 9 bases of the junction left unmatched. The CDR3 region is CAVWGQGGRNTEAFF. The CDR3 DNA sequence: TGTGCCGTTTGGGGACAGGGGGGTCGGAACACTGAAGCTTTCTTT.

The chain links TRBV7-8 to TRBJ2-5, with TRBD2 matching over 7 bases. This CDR3 has 13 residues. The germline CDR1 and CDR2 sequences are SGHVS and FQNEAQ. Unmatched junction bases numbered 12, after V lost 10 bases and J lost 7 bases. DNA for the CDR3: TGTGCCACCCAGCGGGGTGTTGCGGGGACCCAGTACTTC. The encoded protein is CATQRGVAGTQYF.

The genes are TRBV2 and TRBJ2-3, with TRBD2 matching over 7 bases. In germline, CDR1 is SNHLY, CDR2 FYNNEI. The CDR3 runs 13 residues. The J segment lost 5 bases and the V segment lost 7 bases, leaving 6 bases of the junction unmatched. The CDR3 nucleotides read TGTGCCAGCAATCCGGGGGGAGGAGATACGCAGTATTTT. Translating it yields CASNPGGGDTQYF.

CDR3 sequence reads: CASSLGTGPTDTQYF. The CDR3 DNA reads as TGTGCCAGCAGCCTAGGGACAGGCCCCACAGATACGCAGTATTTT. V gene TRBV5-4 combines with J gene TRBJ2-3; 8 positions agree with TRBD1. Looked up from germline, CDR1 is SGHNT and CDR2 is YYREEE (reference sequence). V shed 4 bases, J shed 2 bases, and the junction held 6 bases outside the gene matches. This CDR3 spans 15 amino acids.

The chain combines TRBV7-2 with TRBJ2-2; D perhaps matches TRBD2 (6 bases). Germline V gives CDR1 SGHTA, CDR2 FQGNSA. The CDR3 consists of 17 residues. The V end was cut by 4 bases, the J end by 3 bases, with 18 bases between. CDR3 nucleotide sequence: TGTGCCAGCAGCTCCCGACTGACTAGTCCTTACACCGGGGAGCTGTTTTTT. Translation gives CASSSRLTSPYTGELFF.

Points on this clone: The same CDR3 also results from other DNA sequences found in this sample. The V and J genes are TRBV5-1 and TRBJ1-2; D may be TRBD1 (5 bases). Trimming took off 0 bases at V and 2 bases at J, with 8 bases between the two ends. Germline loops: CDR1 SGHRS, CDR2 YFSETQ. This CDR3 region has 14 residues. The CDR3 DNA reads as TGCGCCAGCAGCTTGGGATCAGGGAACTATGGCTACACCTTC. Translation: CASSLGSGNYGYTF.

The V and J genes are TRBV29-1 and TRBJ1-1; D is possibly TRBD1 (5 bases). The V end was cut by 3 bases, the J end by 7 bases, with 15 bases between. The CDR3 sequence is 13 residues long. Germline V CDR1 and CDR2: SQVTM, ANQGSEA. The DNA for the CDR3 is TGCAGCGTTGAGGGGCCAACCGCCCGTGAAGCTTTCTTT. This translates into CSVEGPTAREAFF.

J is TRBJ2-1 and V is TRBV7-3; 7 bases align to TRBD1. Germline V gene lookup returns CDR1 SGHTA and CDR2 FQGTGA. The trim removed 5 bases at V and 0 bases at J, leaving 13 bases unmatched. The CDR3 consists of 18 residues. The CDR3 DNA reads TGTGCCAGCAGCCCCGACGGACAGGCCCTGGACTCCTACAATGAGCAGTTCTTC. The encoded protein is CASSPDGQALDSYNEQFF.

This clone was seen only a few times. This chain connects TRBV3-1 (or the pseudogene TRBV3-2) to TRBJ1-2; D is ambiguous. The V gene's germline CDR1 is LGHDT and CDR2 YNNKEL (reference sequence). V gave up 4 bases and J gave up 5 bases, with 11 bases separating them. The CDR3 has 13 amino acids. The CDR3 DNA is TGTGCCAGCAGCCCAGGTTCCCCATATGGCTACACCTTC. Translation gives CASSPGSPYGYTF.

This chain connects TRBV20-1 to TRBJ2-7; D might be TRBD2 (5 bases). There are 16 residues in the CDR3. Germline loops: CDR1 DFQATT, CDR2 SNEGSKA (reference sequence). Trimming took 3 bases from V and 5 from J, leaving 23 bases between them. The CDR3 protein is CSASGSVGFRSHEQYF. CDR3 nucleotides: TGCAGTGCTAGTGGGAGTGTAGGTTTCCGTTCCCACGAGCAGTACTTC.

The chain combines TRBV6-5 with TRBJ1-2, with D possibly being TRBD1 (5 bases). The CDR3 length is 14 residues. In germline, CDR1 is MNHEY, CDR2 SVGAGI. Trimming removed 2 bases at V and 8 bases at J, with 15 bases between. The CDR3 region is CASSYGKGAGGYTF. The CDR3 region has the DNA TGTGCCAGCAGTTACGGAAAAGGGGCGGGAGGCTACACCTTC.

This clone occurred a few times. Within the sample, other DNA sequences also encode this same CDR3. The DNA of the CDR3 is TGCGCCAGCAGCTTGGGGACTAGCGGGGGACAAGAGACCCAGTACTTC. It yields the protein CASSLGTSGGQETQYF. This chain joins TRBV5-1 and TRBJ2-5; the match to TRBD2 covers 13 bases. Unmatched junction bases numbered 1, after V lost 0 bases and J lost 2 bases. The CDR3 is made up of 16 amino acids. CDR1 is SGHRS, CDR2 YFSETQ, per germline.

The chain couples TRBV4-1 to TRBJ1-6, with D perhaps TRBD1 (6 bases). Germline CDR1 is MGHRA and CDR2 is YSYEKL. This CDR3 region has 14 residues. V was trimmed by 4 bases and J by 6 bases, leaving 10 bases between them. In nucleotides, the CDR3 is TGCGCCAGCAGCCGAGGACAGAGTAATTCACCCCTCCACTTT. Protein: CASSRGQSNSPLHF.